This T cell receptor beta chain originates from a study of T cell responses to AZD1222 COVID-19 vaccine. Study findings and constraints: The sample set comprised mostly white British donors with more females, and clonal diversity was possibly underestimated. Spike-wide vaccine-associated CD4 TCRs dominated at 160-218 and 743-854.

The V gene's germline CDR1 is SGHDT and CDR2 YYEEEE. Trimming left V 4 bases short and J 2 bases short, with 13 bases between. This CDR3 contains 15 residues. A note on this clone: Antigen: not known.

Clones were sequenced by immunoSEQ multiplex PCR, and TCRdb holds only the in-frame ones, with some missing. The table lists 150,000 or so clones, approximately 87% of them singletons. The chain recombines TRBV5-6 with TRBJ2-1; the D gene is possibly TRBD2 (6 bases). The sample was peripheral blood, taken on day 0 of MenACWY control vaccination. This TCR was sampled from an adult in good health. CDR3 residues: CASSGGIIPYNEQFF. The CDR3 region has the DNA TGTGCCAGCAGCGGAGGGATTATCCCCTACAATGAGCAGTTCTTC.